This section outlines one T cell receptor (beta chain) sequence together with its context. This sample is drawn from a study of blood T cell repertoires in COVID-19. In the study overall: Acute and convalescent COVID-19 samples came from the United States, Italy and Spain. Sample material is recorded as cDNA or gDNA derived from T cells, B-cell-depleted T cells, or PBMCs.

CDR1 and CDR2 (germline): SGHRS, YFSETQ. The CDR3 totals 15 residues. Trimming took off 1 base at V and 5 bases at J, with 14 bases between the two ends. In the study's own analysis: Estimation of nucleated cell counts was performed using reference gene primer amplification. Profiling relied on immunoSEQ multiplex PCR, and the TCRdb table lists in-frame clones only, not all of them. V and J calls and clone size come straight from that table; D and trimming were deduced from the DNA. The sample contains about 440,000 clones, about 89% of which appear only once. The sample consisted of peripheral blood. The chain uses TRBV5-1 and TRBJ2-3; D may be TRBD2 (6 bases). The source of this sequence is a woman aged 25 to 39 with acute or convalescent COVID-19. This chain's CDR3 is CASSLNGGGIDTQYF. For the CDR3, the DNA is TGCGCCAGCAGCTTGAACGGGGGTGGGATAGATACGCAGTATTTT.